This passage covers 28 T cell receptor beta chains from one sample sequenced in a study of T cells after yellow fever vaccination. Each CDR3 protein is one row after TCRdb ran MiXCR on the 5' RACE reads. The sample has about 340,000 distinct CDR3 sequences, 8.5% to 10% seen once. Sequencing used PBMCs, obtained on the day of the first yellow fever vaccination. The receptor set was obtained from a man in his late teens or twenties who received the YFV17D yellow fever vaccine.

The V gene is TRBV2, the J gene TRBJ2-1; D possibly uses TRBD1 or TRBD2 (6 bases each). V was pared by 4 bases and J by 4 bases, with 14 bases between. This CDR3 region has 15 residues. Germline lookup yields CDR1 SNHLY and CDR2 FYNNEI. CDR3 sequence (DNA): TGTGCCAGCAGTGTCCAGGGGAGGTCTTACAATGAGCAGTTCTTC. This sequence encodes CASSVQGRSYNEQFF.

In this sample, this clonotype turned up once. This rearrangement joins TRBV5-1 to TRBJ2-2; the D gene could be TRBD1 or TRBD2 (5 bases each). V lost 7 bases, J lost 6 bases, and 13 bases lay in between. Germline assignment: CDR1 SGHRS and CDR2 YFSETQ. The CDR3 covers 13 residues. The CDR3 region is CASGEGIPGELFF. CDR3 coding DNA: TGCGCCAGCGGAGAGGGGATTCCCGGGGAGCTGTTTTTT.

This clonotype was recorded a few times. The chain is built from TRBV18 and TRBJ2-7, with a possible D match to TRBD1 (6 bases). V was pared by 3 bases and J by 3 bases, with 12 bases between. Germline loops: CDR1 KGHSH, CDR2 LQKENI. The CDR3 consists of 14 residues. CDR3 protein: CASSPLQGFYEQYV. The CDR3 nucleotides are TGTGCCAGCTCACCTCTACAGGGATTCTACGAGCAGTACGTC.

This rearrangement joins TRBV20-1 to TRBJ2-3; 9 nucleotides line up with TRBD2. The CDR3 spans 15 residues. Losses at the gene ends were 3 bases for V and 0 bases for J; bases not matched to a gene: 4. Germline V CDR1 and CDR2: DFQATT, SNEGSKA (reference sequence). CDR3 in DNA: TGCAGTGCTAGTACTAGCGGGTCTAGCACAGATACGCAGTATTTT. Amino acids: CSASTSGSSTDTQYF.

The table lists this clonotype with a few counts. The genes are TRBV24-1 and TRBJ2-1, with 16 bases fitting TRBD2. Germline CDR1 reads KGHDR; CDR2 reads SFDVKD. J gave up 15 bases and V 4 bases, and 11 bases lay outside the gene matches. The CDR3 has 16 amino acids. The CDR3 coding sequence is TGTGCCACCAGTGAGTCCGGGACTAGCGGGGGGGGAAGGTCGTTCTTC. It translates to CATSESGTSGGGRSFF.

The chain is built from TRBV6-1 and TRBJ2-2; a possible D gene is TRBD1 (6 bases). V lost 8 bases and J 9 bases, leaving 16 bases between the germline ends. Germline CDR1 is MNHNS and CDR2 is SASEGT. The CDR3 is 13 residues long. In DNA form, the CDR3 reads TGTGCCAGCGCCGTGAAGGGGGACCGGGAGCTGTTTTTT. Encoded protein: CASAVKGDRELFF.

The V call is TRBV5-1, the J call TRBJ2-5; D tentatively reads TRBD1 or TRBD2 (5 bases each). The CDR3 is 15 residues long. CDR1 and CDR2 (germline): SGHRS, YFSETQ. V lost 0 bases and J 5 bases, leaving 14 bases between the germline ends. CDR3 loop: CASSLDGAIGETQYF. The CDR3 nucleotides are TGCGCCAGCAGCTTGGACGGGGCCATAGGGGAGACCCAGTACTTC. The entire variable domain, with the rest obtained from reference TRBV5-1 and TRBJ2-5, is as follows: KAGVTQTPRYLIKTRGQQVTLSCSPISGHRSVSWYQQTPGQGLQFLFEYFSETQRNKGNFPGRFSGRQFSNSRSEMNVSTLELGDSALYLCASSLDGAIGETQYFGPGTRLLVL.

This clonotype was picked up a small number of times. The chain combines TRBV6-5 with TRBJ2-4; 7 bases match TRBD2. V trimming: 2 bases; J trimming: 8 bases; junction bases outside the gene matches: 12. The CDR3 runs 16 residues. CDR1 and CDR2 from the germline V gene are MNHEY and SVGAGI. CDR3 protein: CASSYGVSRRGDIQYF. The CDR3 coding sequence is TGTGCCAGCAGTTACGGGGTCAGCCGCCGGGGGGACATTCAGTACTTC.

In DNA form, the CDR3 reads TGTGCCAGCAGTTTAGACAGGCAGCTCAATGAGCAGTTCTTC. It specifies CASSLDRQLNEQFF. V usage is TRBV12-3 or TRBV12-4 and J usage is TRBJ2-1; tentative D call: TRBD1 (5 bases). The CDR3 has 14 amino acids. V was clipped by 1 base and J by 6 bases, with 10 bases between them.

In its sample, this clonotype was seen a few times. The V and J genes are TRBV20-1 and TRBJ1-3; no firm D call. Germline values: CDR1 DFQATT, CDR2 SNEGSKA (reference sequence). The germline V and J ends were trimmed by 0 bases and 4 bases, with 25 bases remaining between them. This CDR3 comprises 19 residues. CDR3 residues: CSARDLSQAPISFGNTIYF. The CDR3 region has the DNA TGCAGTGCTAGAGATTTATCGCAGGCCCCCATTTCCTTCGGAAACACCATATATTTT.

The chain is built from TRBV15 and TRBJ1-5; D gene ambiguous. CDR1 is LNHNV, CDR2 YYDKDF, per germline (reference sequence). Trimming removed 0 bases at V and 7 bases at J, with 10 bases between. The CDR3 sequence is 14 residues long. The CDR3 region is CATSRDAVRQPQHF. The CDR3 DNA is TGTGCCACCAGCAGAGATGCGGTTCGGCAGCCCCAGCATTTT.

The chain combines TRBV18 with TRBJ2-1, with 12 bases lining up with TRBD2. CDR3 length equals 16 residues. V dropped 3 bases and J dropped 3; count of bases not matched to a gene: 3. Germline loops: CDR1 KGHSH, CDR2 LQKENI. CDR3 region: CASSPGLAGNYNEQFF. The CDR3 bases are TGTGCCAGCTCACCTGGACTAGCGGGGAACTACAATGAGCAGTTCTTC.

V gene TRBV6-2 or TRBV6-3 combines with J gene TRBJ1-5, with D tentatively TRBD1 (6 bases). Germline V gene sequence: CDR1 MNHEY, CDR2 SVGEGT. V dropped 0 bases and J dropped 5 bases, with 17 bases sitting between them. CDR3 length: 17 residues. The CDR3 region is CASSYSNREGRHQPQHF. The DNA for the CDR3 is TGTGCCAGCAGTTACTCTAACAGGGAAGGAAGGCATCAGCCCCAGCATTTT.

The chain has TRBV5-1 and TRBJ2-7, with 9 bases matching TRBD1. The J segment lost 4 bases and the V segment lost 3 bases, leaving 14 bases of the junction unmatched. The V gene's germline CDR1 is SGHRS and CDR2 YFSETQ. This CDR3 region has 17 residues. The CDR3 region is CASSSLTGGEGWYEQYF. CDR3 coding DNA: TGCGCCAGCAGCTCCCTTACAGGGGGCGAAGGTTGGTACGAGCAGTACTTC.

As concerns this clonotype: At one of its ends the junction is not consistent with the germline gene, which may arise from a read error. The V and J genes are TRBV4-2 and TRBJ1-4; D gene ambiguous. Germline-derived CDR1 and CDR2 are LGHNA and YNFKEQ. This CDR3 has 15 amino acids. This CDR3 reads CTSSQGGRPNEKLFF. For the CDR3, the DNA is TGTACCAGCAGCCAAGGCGGGAGGCCTAATGAAAAACTGTTTTTT.

This clonotype has just a few counts. The V gene is TRBV28, the J gene TRBJ2-5; no clear D. Trimming removed 4 bases at V and 4 bases at J, with 13 bases between. The CDR3 runs 14 residues. CDR1 is MDHEN, CDR2 SYDVKM, per germline. CDR3 sequence: CASSSPEVVETQYF. The CDR3, as DNA: TGTGCCAGCAGTTCCCCCGAGGTCGTAGAGACCCAGTACTTC.

This clonotype was seen more than once but under ten times. This rearrangement joins TRBV24-1 to TRBJ2-3, with 9 bases aligning to TRBD1. The J segment lost 2 bases and the V segment lost 7 bases, leaving 12 bases of the junction unmatched. CDR3 size: 17 residues. From germline, CDR1 is KGHDR and CDR2 SFDVKD. The CDR3 DNA sequence: TGTGCCACCAGCCCTTCCGGGACAGGGACTTCCACAGATACGCAGTATTTT. Protein product: CATSPSGTGTSTDTQYF.

CDR3 residues: CASSTLGGNEAFF. The CDR3 nucleotides read TGTGCCAGCTCTACCTTAGGGGGCAATGAAGCTTTCTTT. The chain couples TRBV9 to TRBJ1-1; 7 bases align to TRBD1. The CDR3 is 13 residues long. CDR1 and CDR2 (germline): SGDLS, YYNGEE. Trimming took 7 bases from V and 7 from J; bases not matched to a gene: 10.

The chain employs TRBV30 and TRBJ2-2; D is perhaps TRBD1 or TRBD2 (5 bases each). V shed 3 bases and J shed 1 base, with 9 bases lying between them. Looked up from germline, CDR1 is GTSNPN and CDR2 is SVGIG (reference sequence). This CDR3 is 14 amino acids long. CDR3 amino acids: CAWRTGGNTGELFF. The CDR3 nucleotides are TGTGCCTGGAGAACAGGAGGGAACACCGGGGAGCTGTTTTTT.

This clonotype was observed a handful of times. The chain joins TRBV3-1 to TRBJ2-5; the D is unclear. Per germline, CDR1 LGHDT and CDR2 YNNKEL (reference sequence). The CDR3 loop spans 16 amino acids. V lost 1 base to trimming and J lost 1 base, with 13 bases between them. The CDR3 region is CASSQGTARVQETQYF. DNA for the CDR3: TGTGCCAGCAGCCAAGGAACGGCTCGAGTCCAAGAGACCCAGTACTTC.

In its sample, this clonotype was seen a few times. The V gene is TRBV24-1, the J gene TRBJ1-5, with D hard to call. Per germline, CDR1 KGHDR and CDR2 SFDVKD. This CDR3 contains 14 residues. V lost 3 bases and J lost 9, with 14 bases in between. CDR3 DNA sequence: TGTGCCACCAGTGATGCCTCAGTTGACGGGCCCCAGCATTTT. This gives the protein CATSDASVDGPQHF.

This clonotype came up many times. The rearrangement joins TRBV5-1 to TRBJ2-1; 9 bases line up with TRBD2. Trimming removed 4 bases from V and 4 bases from J; junction bases left unmatched: 3. The CDR3 totals 14 residues. CDR1 is SGHRS, CDR2 YFSETQ, per germline. The CDR3 nucleotides read TGCGCCAGCAGCGAGCTAGCGGGGTACAATGAGCAGTTCTTC. This sequence encodes CASSELAGYNEQFF.

There are a few counts of this clonotype. The CDR3 coding sequence is TGCAGCGTTCGACGGAATATGAACACTGAAGCTTTCTTT. Protein product: CSVRRNMNTEAFF. The rearrangement links TRBV29-1 to TRBJ1-1, with D unresolved. Per the germline V gene, CDR1 is SQVTM and CDR2 is ANQGSEA. The CDR3 sequence is 13 residues long. V lost 5 bases, J lost 0 bases, and 10 bases lay in between.

DNA for the CDR3: TGTGCCAGCAGCCCGCGGACTAGGTCTAACAATGAGCAGTTCTTC. Its translation: CASSPRTRSNNEQFF. The V and J genes are TRBV7-2 and TRBJ2-1, with TRBD2 identical over 7 bases. The V gene's germline CDR1 is SGHTA and CDR2 FQGNSA. The length of the CDR3 is 15 residues. V lost 5 bases, J lost 5 bases, and 9 bases stayed unmatched.

The chain joins TRBV4-2 to TRBJ2-7; perhaps TRBD1 as D (5 bases). The germline V and J ends were trimmed by 1 base and 4 bases, with 8 bases remaining between them. CDR1 LGHNA and CDR2 YNFKEQ come from the germline V gene. The CDR3 has 13 amino acids. CDR3 region: CASSQVGQYEQYV. The CDR3 DNA is TGTGCCAGCAGCCAAGTGGGGCAGTACGAGCAGTACGTC.

The J gene is TRBJ2-3, the V gene TRBV7-9; no clear D. Germline V gene lookup returns CDR1 SEHNR and CDR2 FQNEAQ (reference sequence). V dropped 1 base and J dropped 2 bases, with 10 bases sitting between them. The CDR3 runs to 15 residues. For the CDR3, the DNA is TGTGCCAGCAGCTTAGTCTTGTTCCACACAGATACGCAGTATTTT. It encodes CASSLVLFHTDTQYF.

The V and J genes are TRBV5-8 and TRBJ2-7, with 8 bases lining up with TRBD2. The CDR3 runs 13 residues. Germline CDR1 and CDR2: SGHTS and YDEGEE. Unmatched junction bases numbered 4, after V lost 5 bases and J lost 3 bases. CDR3 bases: TGTGCCAGCAGACCCGGGGGGGGCTACGAGCAGTACGTC. This gives the protein CASRPGGGYEQYV.

This clonotype was counted a few times. The chain carries TRBV4-1 and TRBJ2-2; D unclear. The CDR3 consists of 14 residues. Trimming stripped 0 bases from V and 5 bases from J, with 7 bases between. Germline loops: CDR1 MGHRA, CDR2 YSYEKL. The CDR3 DNA sequence: TGCGCCAGCAGCCAAGATGCGCGAACCGGGGAGCTGTTTTTT. Amino acid sequence: CASSQDARTGELFF.